Listed below are T cell receptor beta chains from one sample, sequenced in a study of T cell therapy after organ transplantation. Measured with immunoSEQ multiplex PCR; TCRdb has only the in-frame clones, and not every one. The data hold nearly 20,000 clones, with roughly four fifths observed a single time. These receptors are not linked to any known antigen. Specimen: CD8+ T cells from blood, collected after autologous CMV-specific T cell therapy. The receptors here all came from a human patient who had received a solid organ transplant and had CMV disease. Some T cells may have come from the graft donor. The CDR3 runs from the conserved cysteine through the conserved F or W. The D gene is left open where the match is weak. Size values are once, few and many counts, or a class for expanded clones, and some rows have none.

cdr3_aa: CASSYSRATYEQYF
cdr3_nt: TGTGCCAGCAGTTATTCTCGAGCTACCTACGAGCAGTACTTC
j_call: TRBJ2-7
d_call: .
clone_size: .
v_call: TRBV6-5

cdr3_aa: CASSPQGSYNSPLHF
cdr3_nt: TGTGCCAGCAGCCCGCAGGGTAGCTATAATTCACCCCTCCACTTT
j_call: TRBJ1-6
d_call: .
clone_size: .
v_call: TRBV27

cdr3_aa: CASSPLLSGYGYTF
cdr3_nt: TGTGCCAGCAGCCCCCTGTTGTCCGGCTATGGCTACACCTTC
j_call: TRBJ1-2
d_call: .
clone_size: .
v_call: TRBV9

cdr3_aa: CASSYGGMEAFF
cdr3_nt: TGTGCCAGCAGTTACGGAGGAATGGAGGCTTTCTTT
j_call: TRBJ1-1
d_call: .
clone_size: .
v_call: TRBV6-5

cdr3_aa: CASSPPRGSTDTQYF
cdr3_nt: TGTGCCAGCAGCCCCCCTCGGGGGAGCACAGATACGCAGTATTTT
j_call: TRBJ2-3
d_call: .
clone_size: once
v_call: TRBV13

cdr3_aa: CASTPGAGGYNEQFF
cdr3_nt: TGTGCCAGCACCCCAGGGGCAGGGGGCTACAATGAGCAGTTCTTC
j_call: TRBJ2-1
d_call: TRBD1
clone_size: .
v_call: TRBV27

cdr3_aa: CASSDVLAGEGQPQHF
cdr3_nt: TGTGCCAGCAGTGACGTATTGGCAGGAGAGGGTCAGCCCCAGCATTTT
j_call: TRBJ1-5
d_call: .
clone_size: few
v_call: TRBV6-1

cdr3_aa: CASSVEGRGYEQYF
cdr3_nt: TGTGCCAGCAGCGTAGAGGGCAGGGGCTACGAGCAGTACTTC
j_call: TRBJ2-7
d_call: .
clone_size: .
v_call: TRBV9

cdr3_aa: CASRQGGPYNEQFF
cdr3_nt: TGTGCCAGCAGGCAGGGGGGGCCCTACAATGAGCAGTTCTTC
j_call: TRBJ2-1
d_call: .
clone_size: .
v_call: TRBV27

cdr3_aa: CASSEDGGDTQYF
cdr3_nt: TGTGCCAGCAGCGAAGATGGGGGGGATACGCAGTATTTT
j_call: TRBJ2-3
d_call: .
clone_size: .
v_call: TRBV27

cdr3_aa: CASSLGTSGGPRGAQYF
cdr3_nt: TGTGCCAGCAGCTTGGGGACTAGCGGGGGACCGCGGGGAGCGCAGTATTTT
j_call: TRBJ2-3
d_call: TRBD2
clone_size: .
v_call: TRBV7-2

cdr3_aa: CASSFWTGNIQYF
cdr3_nt: TGTGCCAGCAGCTTTTGGACAGGGAACATTCAGTACTTC
j_call: TRBJ2-4
d_call: TRBD1
clone_size: .
v_call: TRBV5-6

cdr3_aa: CASSPSGSGNTIYF
cdr3_nt: TGTGCCAGCAGCCCGAGTGGTTCTGGAAACACCATATATTTT
j_call: TRBJ1-3
d_call: .
clone_size: .
v_call: TRBV7-6

cdr3_aa: CASSLEGASNQPQHF
cdr3_nt: TGTGCCAGCAGCTTGGAGGGTGCTAGCAATCAGCCCCAGCATTTT
j_call: TRBJ1-5
d_call: .
clone_size: .
v_call: TRBV5-8

cdr3_aa: CASSSPGLAGALGADTQYF
cdr3_nt: TGTGCCAGCAGTTCCCCAGGGCTAGCGGGGGCCTTGGGGGCAGATACGCAGTATTTT
j_call: TRBJ2-3
d_call: TRBD2
clone_size: .
v_call: TRBV27

cdr3_aa: CASSTTGTARYNEQFF
cdr3_nt: TGTGCCAGCAGCACTACCGGGACAGCGAGATACAATGAGCAGTTCTTC
j_call: TRBJ2-1
d_call: TRBD1
clone_size: .
v_call: TRBV27

cdr3_aa: CASSLVGLAGGTYEQYF
cdr3_nt: TGTGCCAGCAGCTTGGTGGGACTAGCGGGGGGAACCTACGAGCAGTACTTC
j_call: TRBJ2-7
d_call: TRBD2
clone_size: .
v_call: TRBV5-6